This entry is about one T cell receptor (beta chain). As yet, its antigen is unknown. The V gene's germline CDR1 is LGHNA and CDR2 YSLEER. CDR3 length equals 16 residues. Deletions cut 1 base from V and 0 bases from J, with 13 bases between. The record originates from a study of T cell responses to AZD1222 COVID-19 vaccine. Whole-study findings and limits: The donor group comprised mostly white British people and more females; the analysis possibly underestimated clonal diversity. Repertoires were sampled only after the peak T cell response. It was only six AZD1222 recipients who were seropositive at baseline.

Method: immunoSEQ multiplex PCR; TCRdb's copy keeps in-frame clones and lacks some. The sample has around 99,000 clones; approximately 86% are singletons. This clonotype was obtained from an adult in good health. Specimen: peripheral blood, collected on day 0 of MenACWY control vaccination. V is TRBV4-3 and J is TRBJ2-7; maybe TRBD2 (6 bases). The CDR3 protein is CASSQAQAGPSYEQYF. As DNA, the CDR3 is TGCGCCAGCAGCCAAGCCCAAGCGGGTCCCTCCTACGAGCAGTACTTC.